Reported below is one T cell receptor (beta chain). Its antigen remains unidentified. No much larger clone exists at a distance of one base, and base qualities are not known. Including the terminal cysteine and phenylalanine, the CDR3 comprises 15 residues. This entry keeps only the CDR3 DNA: 45 bases, framed from base 1. CDR1 and CDR2 (MNHEY, SMNVEV) derive from the germline V gene (reference sequence). V and J are trimmed by 6 bases and 5 bases, and the gene matches miss 9 bases of the junction. Preparation of the library involved 5' RACE. These reads were obtained on an Illumina HiSeq 2500. A second PCR of about 6 to 11 cycles was run with a J-beta primer mix and a sample-barcoded 5' primer. A unique molecular identifier was introduced onto each TCR beta cDNA molecule by a template-switch 5' adaptor carrying 12 random nucleotides. Each sample yielded at least 2.5 million CDR3-containing paired-end reads. All of the RNA was converted into first-strand cDNA using the Mint cDNA synthesis kit, with a TRBC-specific oligonucleotide serving as the primer. Following uracil-DNA glycosylase treatment, a first 18-cycle PCR with universal primers M1SS and BC2_uni_R was performed on all cDNA. The study's own analysis went as follows. For normalization, 1 million high-quality reads were randomly selected from each sample, with every read carrying a distinct molecular identifier. Instead of being binned into consensus sequences, reads that shared molecular identifiers were thrown out. MiTCR, set to a Q25 quality threshold and the strictest error-elimination algorithm, was used for CDR3 identification, clonotype clustering and error correction. Lower-bound total TCR beta diversity was estimated with a nonparametric unseen species model using Euler transformation. TCRdb ran its own pipeline on the public reads, namely fastp trimming at Q25 and MiXCR clone calling, and kept in-frame beta chains. For every CDR3 protein sequence, its rows merge into one entry that carries the most common genes and DNA. The V and J calls and clone size come from TCRdb's table, not from the authors' own analysis. The sample yields just over 1 million distinct CDR3 sequences; more than 35% were counted once. Approximately 17% of the sample belongs to the ten largest clones.

The data are from a study of blood T cells in healthy people across ages (dated by TCRdb to the mid-2010s). Broadly, across the study: In model experiments, roughly one uniquely barcoded TCR beta cDNA molecule per two T cells was captured by template switching. Age-related changes in TCR beta repertoire diversity were measured in the study by deep sequencing normalized with unique cDNA molecular identifiers. Four age groups were formed from the donors: young (average approximately 15 years), middle-aged (around 41), aged (approximately 60) and long-lived (82). To avoid experimental bias, donors of different ages were randomly spread across the sequencing lanes. Using the same blood draw, the study looked at two additional independent replicas of 1 million unique cDNA reads for two donors, one aged 18 to 30 and the other aged 80 or older. The investigation overall reported the following: Since profiling was done on bulk unsorted PBMCs, naive and antigen-experienced compartments could not be conclusively compared. The CMV infection status of donors was not known, potentially confounding age-related changes in expanded clonotypes. Compared with the aged group, more naive CD4+ T cells, fewer expanded clones and increased TCR diversity were shown by the long-lived group, suggesting age selection. Estimates of total diversity based on one million sequenced T cells were regarded as lower bounds and as underestimates. There was a strong correlation between observed TCR beta diversity and the percentage of naive T cells measured by flow cytometry. As age increased, observed TCR beta diversity per million T cells dropped in a roughly linear way, and a significant reduction was already evident by age roughly 36.

The donors were some 36 Caucasian individuals from Russia, aged 6 to 90 years, who were systemically healthy. Each donor gave around 9 milliliters of peripheral blood, collected into EDTA-treated Vacutainer tubes. Ficoll-Paque density-gradient centrifugation was used to isolate PBMCs, with at least 6 million per sample. Trizol reagent was used to extract total RNA from PBMCs, with at least 6 micrograms per sample. Naive CD45RAhigh/CD27high T cell percentages were measured by flow cytometry on a PBMC aliquot from every donor. The V and J genes are TRBV27 and TRBJ1-2; TRBD1 lines up with 10 middle nucleotides. This receptor was identified in a woman in her sixties or seventies in good health. The sequenced material came from blood. CDR3 sequence: CASSRPGQGSYGYTF. DNA sequence: TGTGCCAGCAGCCGCCCGGGACAGGGGAGTTATGGCTACACCTTC.